The 2 T cell receptor beta chains given below trace back to one sample, sequenced in a study of CD8 T cells in Susac syndrome. The RNA input was about 0.45 to 1 ug, and it was reverse transcribed with random hexamers. TCRdb used MiXCR to reprocess the immunoSEQ multiplex PCR reads, holding one entry per CDR3 protein. The table includes a few hundred thousand distinct CDR3 sequences, 85% to 95% detected once. The sample comprised CD4+ T cells from PBMCs. The receptors originated from a human donor with multiple sclerosis.

The chain combines TRBV3-1 with TRBJ1-5; D gene unclear. The CDR3 has 16 residues. Germline V lookup: CDR1 LGHDT, CDR2 YNNKEL (reference sequence). V lost 4 bases, J lost 0 bases, and 13 bases lay in between. The CDR3 protein is CASSLSSWGSNQPQHF. CDR3 nucleotide sequence: TGTGCCAGCAGCCTCTCTAGCTGGGGTAGCAATCAGCCCCAGCATTTT. The variable domain in full, completed from reference TRBV3-1 and TRBJ1-5, reads DTAVSQTPKYLVTQMGNDKSIKCEQNLGHDTMYWYKQDSKKFLKIMFSYNNKELIINETVPNRFSPKSPDKAHLNLHINSLELGDSAVYFCASSLSSWGSNQPQHFGDGTRLSIL.

The chain carries TRBV30 and TRBJ2-3; perhaps TRBD2 as D (6 bases). The germline V gene has CDR1 GTSNPN and CDR2 SVGIG (reference sequence). The length of the CDR3 is 10 residues. Trimming pared 5 bases from V and 6 bases from J, leaving 6 bases between. The CDR3 DNA is TGTGCCTGGGGGGGGGATACGCAGTATTTT. Its protein is CAWGGDTQYF.